The entry that follows covers one T cell receptor (beta chain) sequence. The antigen remains undetermined. Coverage ceases 3 residues before the CDR3 finishes, and the germline J gene fills in the end. The CDR3 is 14 amino acids. Germline V CDR1 and CDR2: LNHDA, SQIVND (reference sequence). V was clipped by 6 bases and J by 0 bases, with 9 bases between them. Sequencing used immunoSEQ multiplex PCR; TCRdb keeps in-frame clones, though not all of them. Here the sample table reports some 20,000 clones. The data were obtained in a study of T cells in women clearing cervical HPV infection. Across the study: Case blood drawn at lesion detection; control blood after infection cleared.

Overall study findings and caveats: TRBV6-7 abundance was lower in cases than controls (approximately 0.11% versus 0.16%). Effector/memory and HPV-specific T cells were not isolated, and association timing is unknown. Repertoire richness, not evenness, was significantly elevated in CIN3+ cases versus controls.

V and J are TRBV19 and TRBJ1-5; possibly TRBD1 for D (5 bases). Sequencing input: blood buffy coat. The receptor comes from a woman aged 18-69 years with a cervical HPV16 infection that either progressed to CIN3+ or cleared (not recorded which). This CDR3 reads CASRRQYSNQPQHF. The sequenced part of the CDR3 DNA is TGTGCCAGTAGACGACAGTATAGCAATCAGCCC.